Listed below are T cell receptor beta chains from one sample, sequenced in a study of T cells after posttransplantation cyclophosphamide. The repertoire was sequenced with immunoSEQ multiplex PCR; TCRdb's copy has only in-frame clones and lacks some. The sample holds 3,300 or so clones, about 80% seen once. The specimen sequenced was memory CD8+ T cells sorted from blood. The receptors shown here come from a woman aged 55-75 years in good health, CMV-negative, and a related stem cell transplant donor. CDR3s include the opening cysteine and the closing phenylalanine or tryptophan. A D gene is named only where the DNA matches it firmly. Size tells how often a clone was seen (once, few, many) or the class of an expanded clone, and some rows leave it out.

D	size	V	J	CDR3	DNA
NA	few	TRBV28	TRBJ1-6	CASSLMTAGSPLHF	TGTGCCAGCAGTTTAATGACAGCAGGATCACCCCTCCACTTT
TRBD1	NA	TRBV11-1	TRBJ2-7	CASSLARQGAYEQYF	TGTGCCAGCAGCTTAGCGCGGCAGGGGGCCTACGAGCAGTACTTC
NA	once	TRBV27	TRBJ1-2	CASSLSTGYGYTF	TGTGCCAGCAGTTTATCGACGGGGTATGGCTACACCTTC
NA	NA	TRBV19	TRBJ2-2	CASSIGRGTGELFF	TGTGCCAGTAGTATAGGCCGAGGCACCGGGGAGCTGTTTTTT
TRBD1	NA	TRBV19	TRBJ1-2	CASTPGTGRYGYTF	TGTGCCAGTACCCCCGGGACAGGGCGCTATGGCTACACCTTC
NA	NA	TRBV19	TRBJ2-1	CASCQGSSYNEQFF	TGTGCCAGTTGTCAGGGTAGCTCCTACAATGAGCAGTTCTTC
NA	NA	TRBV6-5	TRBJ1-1	CASSYGATEAFF	TGTGCCAGCAGTTACGGGGCCACTGAAGCTTTCTTT
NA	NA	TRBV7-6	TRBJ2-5	CASSLPAAAEETQYF	TGTGCCAGCAGCTTACCCGCTGCGGCGGAAGAGACCCAGTACTTC
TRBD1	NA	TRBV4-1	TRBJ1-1	CASSPRQGAPDTEAFF	TGTGCCAGCAGCCCTCGACAGGGGGCTCCGGACACTGAAGCTTTCTTT
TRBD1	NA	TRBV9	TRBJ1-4	CASSVDSGQGNEKLFF	TGTGCCAGCAGCGTAGATTCTGGACAGGGCAATGAAAAACTGTTTTTT
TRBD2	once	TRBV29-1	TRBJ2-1	CSVEVAGEYNEQFF	TGCAGCGTTGAAGTAGCGGGAGAATACAATGAGCAGTTCTTC
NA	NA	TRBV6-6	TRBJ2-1	CASSLAEASYNEQFF	TGTGCCAGCAGTTTAGCGGAGGCCTCCTACAATGAGCAGTTCTTC
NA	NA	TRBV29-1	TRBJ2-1	CSVVVALYNEQFF	TGCAGCGTTGTGGTAGCGCTCTACAATGAGCAGTTCTTC
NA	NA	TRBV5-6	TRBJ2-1	CASSWGRSNEQFF	TGTGCCAGCAGCTGGGGGCGATCCAATGAGCAGTTCTTC
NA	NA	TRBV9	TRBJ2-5	CASSVGREETQYF	TGTGCCAGCAGCGTAGGCAGGGAAGAGACCCAGTACTTC
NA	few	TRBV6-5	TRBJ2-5	CASSYSSGVETQYF	TGTGCCAGCAGTTACTCGTCCGGGGTGGAGACCCAGTACTTC
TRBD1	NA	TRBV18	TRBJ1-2	CASSPTGSWGYGYTF	TGTGCCAGCTCACCGACAGGGAGTTGGGGCTATGGCTACACCTTC
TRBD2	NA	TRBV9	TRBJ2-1	CASSVSGLPYNEQFF	TGTGCCAGCAGCGTCTCGGGACTACCCTACAATGAGCAGTTCTTC
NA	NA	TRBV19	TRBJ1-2	CASGRGNGYTF	TGTGCCAGTGGCAGGGGTAATGGCTACACCTTC
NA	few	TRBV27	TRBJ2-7	CASSLAGREQYF	TGTGCCAGCAGTTTAGCAGGGCGCGAGCAGTACTTC
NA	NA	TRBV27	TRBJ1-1	CASRTGGMNTEAFF	TGTGCCAGCAGAACAGGCGGTATGAACACTGAAGCTTTCTTT
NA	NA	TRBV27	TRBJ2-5	CASSILGRQETQYF	TGTGCCAGCAGTATCCTGGGGAGACAAGAGACCCAGTACTTC
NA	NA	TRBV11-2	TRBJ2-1	CASSLGGVQFF	TGTGCCAGCAGCTTAGGGGGGGTTCAGTTCTTC
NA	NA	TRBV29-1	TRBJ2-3	CSVVGRYAALSSTDTQYF	TGCAGCGTTGTGGGGCGTTACGCCGCCCTCTCTAGCACAGATACGCAGTATTTT
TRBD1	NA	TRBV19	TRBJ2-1	CASSTWGTGKDNEQFF	TGTGCCAGTAGTACATGGGGGACAGGGAAAGACAATGAGCAGTTCTTC
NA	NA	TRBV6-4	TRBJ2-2	CASSDSGDLNTGELFF	TGTGCCAGCAGTGACTCGGGGGACTTGAACACCGGGGAGCTGTTTTTT
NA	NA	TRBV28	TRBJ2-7	CASSLRGNSYEQYF	TGTGCCAGCAGTTTACGGGGTAATTCCTACGAGCAGTACTTC
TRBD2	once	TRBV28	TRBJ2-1	CASSPGLGANEQFF	TGTGCCAGCAGCCCGGGACTAGGGGCCAATGAGCAGTTCTTC
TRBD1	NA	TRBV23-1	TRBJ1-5	CASSQPETGTGVGYSNQPQHF	TGCGCCAGCAGTCAACCGGAGACCGGGACAGGGGTGGGTTATAGCAATCAGCCCCAGCATTTT
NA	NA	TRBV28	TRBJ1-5	CASTLGGAGQPQHF	TGTGCCAGCACCCTCGGGGGGGCAGGTCAGCCCCAGCATTTT
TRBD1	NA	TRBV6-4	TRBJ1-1	CASSTTGESTEAFF	TGTGCCAGCAGCACAACAGGGGAAAGCACTGAAGCTTTCTTT
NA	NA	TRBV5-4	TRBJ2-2	CASTSTRTGELFF	TGTGCCAGCACCTCAACTCGCACCGGGGAGCTGTTTTTT
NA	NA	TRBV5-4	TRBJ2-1	CASSLDLAGSSYNEQFF	TGTGCCAGCAGCTTGGATCTCGCGGGGAGCTCCTACAATGAGCAGTTCTTC
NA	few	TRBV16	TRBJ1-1	CASSHVLTGGPHTEAFF	TGTGCCAGCAGCCATGTCTTGACGGGGGGCCCTCACACTGAAGCTTTCTTT
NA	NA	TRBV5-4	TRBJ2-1	CALRVGNHNEQFF	TGTGCCCTCAGGGTGGGAAACCACAATGAGCAGTTCTTC
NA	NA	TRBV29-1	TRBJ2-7	CSVETADYEQYF	TGCAGCGTTGAAACGGCGGACTACGAGCAGTACTTC
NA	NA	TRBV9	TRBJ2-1	CASRPGLAGEQFF	TGTGCCAGCAGACCGGGACTCGCAGGGGAGCAGTTCTTC
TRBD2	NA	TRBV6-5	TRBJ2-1	CASSYSGLAGYNEQFF	TGTGCCAGCAGTTACTCGGGACTAGCGGGTTACAATGAGCAGTTCTTC
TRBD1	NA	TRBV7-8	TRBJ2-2	CASSLQGAGGELFF	TGTGCCAGCAGCTTGCAGGGGGCAGGAGGGGAGCTGTTTTTT
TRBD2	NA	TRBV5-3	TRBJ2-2	CARSGPGTSPTGELFF	TGTGCCAGAAGTGGCCCGGGGACTAGCCCCACCGGGGAGCTGTTTTTT
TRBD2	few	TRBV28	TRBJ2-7	CASSSNLAGDSSYEQYF	TGTGCCAGCAGTTCCAACCTAGCGGGAGATAGCTCCTACGAGCAGTACTTC
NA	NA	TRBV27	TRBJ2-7	CASSLYRQGGGVQYF	TGTGCCAGCAGCCTCTATAGGCAGGGGGGTGGTGTGCAGTACTTC
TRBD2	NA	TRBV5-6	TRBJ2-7	CASSPPEFLAGDHEQYF	TGTGCCAGCAGCCCCCCCGAGTTCCTAGCGGGAGACCACGAGCAGTACTTC
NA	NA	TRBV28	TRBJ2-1	CASSTILTGVSYNEQFF	TGTGCCAGCAGTACTATCCTGACAGGCGTTTCCTACAATGAGCAGTTCTTC
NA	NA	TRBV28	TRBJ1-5	CASSIGTLNQPQHF	TGTGCCAGCAGTATAGGGACATTGAATCAGCCCCAGCATTTT
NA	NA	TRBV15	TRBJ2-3	CATSRVGGGTDTQYF	TGTGCCACCAGCAGAGTAGGCGGGGGCACAGATACGCAGTATTTT
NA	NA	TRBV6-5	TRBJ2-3	CASSPWGGRVDTQYF	TGTGCCAGCAGTCCCTGGGGGGGGCGCGTAGATACGCAGTATTTT
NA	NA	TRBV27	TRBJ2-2	CATSYGTGELFF	TGTGCCACTAGTTACGGCACCGGGGAGCTGTTTTTT
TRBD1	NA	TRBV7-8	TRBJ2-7	CASSRDSTGTGVYEQYF	TGTGCCAGCAGTCGCGATAGCACCGGGACAGGGGTCTACGAGCAGTACTTC
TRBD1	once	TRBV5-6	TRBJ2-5	CASSRQGDVETQYF	TGTGCCAGCAGTCGACAGGGAGATGTCGAGACCCAGTACTTC
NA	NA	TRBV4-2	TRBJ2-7	CASSQEGVEQYF	TGTGCCAGCAGCCAAGAAGGGGTTGAGCAGTACTTC